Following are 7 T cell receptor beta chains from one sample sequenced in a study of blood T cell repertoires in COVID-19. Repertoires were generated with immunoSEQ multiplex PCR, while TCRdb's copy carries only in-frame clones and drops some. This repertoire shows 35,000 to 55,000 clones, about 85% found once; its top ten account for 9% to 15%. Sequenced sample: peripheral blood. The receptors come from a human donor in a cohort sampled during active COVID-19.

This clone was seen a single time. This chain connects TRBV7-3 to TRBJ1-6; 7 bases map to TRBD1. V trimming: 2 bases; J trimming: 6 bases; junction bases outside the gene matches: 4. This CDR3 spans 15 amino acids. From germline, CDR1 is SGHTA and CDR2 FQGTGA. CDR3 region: CASSLEQGSNSPLHF. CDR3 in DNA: TGTGCCAGCAGCTTAGAACAGGGGAGTAATTCACCCCTCCACTTT.

CDR3 residues: CASSTDSPYNSPLHF. Written as DNA, the CDR3 is TGTGCCAGCAGTACGGACAGCCCCTATAATTCACCCCTCCACTTT. The chain recombines TRBV2 with TRBJ1-6; weak D call: TRBD1 (6 bases). Germline V CDR1 and CDR2: SNHLY, FYNNEI. V was shortened by 5 bases and J by 2 bases, with 10 bases between the two germline ends. The CDR3 consists of 15 residues.

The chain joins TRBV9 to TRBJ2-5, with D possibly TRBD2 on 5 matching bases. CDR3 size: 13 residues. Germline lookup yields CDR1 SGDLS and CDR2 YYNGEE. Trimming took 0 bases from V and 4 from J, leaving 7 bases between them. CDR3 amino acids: CASSVGAGETQYF. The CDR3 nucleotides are TGTGCCAGCAGCGTAGGCGCGGGAGAGACCCAGTACTTC.

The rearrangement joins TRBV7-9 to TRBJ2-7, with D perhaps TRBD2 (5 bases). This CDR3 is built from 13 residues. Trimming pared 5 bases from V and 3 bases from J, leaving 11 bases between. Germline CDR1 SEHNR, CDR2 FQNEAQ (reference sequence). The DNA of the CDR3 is TGTGCCAGCAGCCTGGGAGCCGGCTACGAGCAGTACTTC. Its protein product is CASSLGAGYEQYF.

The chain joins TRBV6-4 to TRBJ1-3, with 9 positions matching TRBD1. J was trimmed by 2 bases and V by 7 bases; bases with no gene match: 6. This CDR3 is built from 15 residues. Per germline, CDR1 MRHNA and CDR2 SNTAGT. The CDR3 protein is CASKGNRGPGNTIYF. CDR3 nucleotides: TGTGCCAGCAAGGGTAACAGGGGGCCTGGAAACACCATATATTTT.

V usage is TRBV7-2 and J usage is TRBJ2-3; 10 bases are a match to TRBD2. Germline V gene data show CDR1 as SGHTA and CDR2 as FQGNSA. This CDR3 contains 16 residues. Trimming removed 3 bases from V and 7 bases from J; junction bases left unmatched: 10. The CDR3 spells CASSFSIAGGHHTQYF. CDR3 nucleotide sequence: TGTGCCAGCAGCTTCTCAATAGCGGGGGGACATCATACGCAGTATTTT.

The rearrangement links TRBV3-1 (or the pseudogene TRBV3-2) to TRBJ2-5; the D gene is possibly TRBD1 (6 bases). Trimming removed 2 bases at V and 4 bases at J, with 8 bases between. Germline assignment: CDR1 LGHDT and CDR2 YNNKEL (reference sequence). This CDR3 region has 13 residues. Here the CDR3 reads CASSQQDRETQYF. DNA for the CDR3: TGTGCCAGCAGCCAACAGGACAGAGAGACCCAGTACTTC.